This TCR beta chain stems from a study of blood T cell repertoires in COVID-19. In the study overall: Donors in the United States, Italy and Spain gave samples during acute or convalescent COVID-19. Sample material is recorded as cDNA or gDNA derived from T cells, B-cell-depleted T cells, or PBMCs.

CDR3 length equals 15 residues. CDR1 is SNHLY, CDR2 FYNNEI, per germline. The germline V and J ends were trimmed by 8 bases and 1 base, with 12 bases remaining between them. Original handling: Amplification of reference gene primers provided the estimated nucleated cell counts. The table came from immunoSEQ multiplex PCR; TCRdb's copy has only in-frame clones and leaves some out. V, J and clone size reflect that table, while D and trimming were determined from the DNA. Of 450,000 or so clones in the sample, 80% to 90% were seen once. Seattle participants joined during active infection and were tracked over time.

The receptor's source is a man aged 18 to 35 with COVID-19, enrolled during active disease. The specimen sequenced was peripheral blood. The V call is TRBV2, the J call TRBJ1-6, with D possibly TRBD1 on 5 matching bases. CDR3 sequence (DNA): TGTGCCAGCGGGACTTCAGAGTCCTATAATTCACCCCTCCACTTT. Translating gives CASGTSESYNSPLHF.